The next 19 T cell receptor beta chains were all read from a single sample in a study of T-cell memory formation after mild COVID-19. TCRdb re-derived calls from the 5' RACE reads in MiXCR, one entry per CDR3 protein. The sample carries 350,000 to 550,000 distinct CDR3 sequences, roughly 18% recorded once. Source material: PBMCs or a T cell subset sorted from them (not recorded which). Receptors originate from a man between 18 and 29 years old who had mild COVID-19 (a few samples of this study predate the infection). Cell type and time point are not known.

This clonotype was counted between two and nine times. The chain combines TRBV20-1 with TRBJ1-2; 10 positions match TRBD1. J gave up 4 bases and V 3 bases, and 5 bases lay outside the gene matches. The CDR3 extends over 14 amino acids. The V gene's germline CDR1 is DFQATT and CDR2 SNEGSKA (reference sequence). The CDR3 sequence: CSARTGDRGYGYTF. Written as DNA, the CDR3 is TGCAGTGCTAGGACCGGGGACAGGGGCTATGGCTACACCTTC.

This chain connects TRBV7-9 to TRBJ1-1; perhaps TRBD1 as D (6 bases). There are 17 residues in the CDR3. Germline assignment: CDR1 SEHNR and CDR2 FQNEAQ (reference sequence). With 0 bases removed from V and 0 bases from J, the gap between germline ends came to 14 bases. The CDR3 DNA is TGTGCCAGCAGCTTAGCCCTCAGGGGCAAGGTGAACACTGAAGCTTTCTTT. Protein: CASSLALRGKVNTEAFF.

The chain uses TRBV24-1 and TRBJ2-3, with 9 bases that match TRBD2. This CDR3 contains 16 residues. Losses at the gene ends were 1 base for V and 4 bases for J; bases not matched to a gene: 5. From germline, CDR1 is KGHDR and CDR2 SFDVKD. The CDR3 region has the DNA TGTGCCACCAGTGATTTAGCGGGGGGCGGCGCAGATACGCAGTATTTT. Translation: CATSDLAGGGADTQYF.

This clonotype was counted a few times. The chain employs TRBV7-2 and TRBJ1-1; 11 nucleotides align to TRBD1. V lost 4 bases to trimming and J lost 3 bases; unmatched junction nucleotides: 25. Germline V gene data show CDR1 as SGHTA and CDR2 as FQGNSA. This CDR3 region has 22 residues. CDR3 nucleotide sequence: TGTGCCAGCAGCTCGATACCTCCGGGACAGGGGGGAATGGGCGTTCGGGACACTGAAGCTTTCTTT. Encoded protein: CASSSIPPGQGGMGVRDTEAFF.

This chain joins TRBV30 and TRBJ2-3; TRBD2 matches 7 bases. This CDR3 region has 15 residues. V gave up 4 bases and J gave up 4 bases; unmatched junction bases: 11. Per the germline V gene, CDR1 is GTSNPN and CDR2 is SVGIG (reference sequence). CDR3 sequence reads: CAWMTGLAVPDTQYF. The CDR3 DNA follows: TGTGCCTGGATGACCGGGCTAGCGGTTCCAGATACGCAGTATTTT.

The chain recombines TRBV29-1 with TRBJ1-1; possible D gene TRBD1, 5 bases. This CDR3 comprises 12 residues. Germline V lookup: CDR1 SQVTM, CDR2 ANQGSEA. Between the trimmed V and J ends, which lost 6 bases and 4 bases, there was a span of 12 bases. CDR3 coding DNA: TGCAGCGTGCACAGGATGGGCACTGAAGCTTTCTTT. This encodes CSVHRMGTEAFF.

This clonotype turned up a few times. The J gene is TRBJ1-6, the V gene TRBV2, with 10 bases fitting TRBD1. CDR3 size: 16 residues. CDR1 and CDR2 (germline): SNHLY, FYNNEI. V trimming: 7 bases; J trimming: 7 bases; junction bases outside the gene matches: 10. The CDR3 reads CASNTLPGQGNSPLHF. DNA for the CDR3: TGTGCCAGCAACACACTTCCGGGACAGGGGAATTCACCCCTCCACTTT.

This clonotype was found a few times. The chain has TRBV7-2 and TRBJ2-1; tentatively, D is TRBD1 (7 bases). The CDR3 covers 14 residues. Trimming cost V 10 bases and J 4 bases, with 17 bases left between them. Germline CDR1 is SGHTA and CDR2 is FQGNSA. The CDR3 spells CATRRGQEYNEQFF. The CDR3 bases are TGTGCCACAAGGAGGGGGCAGGAGTACAATGAGCAGTTCTTC. Complete variable domain (other parts from reference TRBV7-2 and TRBJ2-1): GAGVSQSPSNKVTEKGKDVELRCDPISGHTALYWYRQSLGQGLEFLIYFQGNSAPDKSGLPSDRFSAERTGGSVSTLTIQRTQQEDSAVYLCATRRGQEYNEQFFGPGTRLTVL.

The chain's CDR3 is CASSLQAGNYGYTF. The CDR3 nucleotides are TGTGCCAGCAGCTTACAGGCAGGGAACTATGGCTACACCTTC. J is TRBJ1-2 and V is TRBV7-2; a possible D gene is TRBD1 (5 bases). V was trimmed by 2 bases and J by 2 bases, leaving 9 bases between them. Germline CDR1 and CDR2: SGHTA and FQGNSA. The CDR3 loop spans 14 amino acids.

This clonotype occurred a few times. The chain employs TRBV10-3 and TRBJ2-4; no definite D call. This CDR3 is 17 amino acids long. Between the trimmed V and J ends, which lost 0 bases and 3 bases, there was a span of 15 bases. Per the germline V gene, CDR1 is ENHRY and CDR2 is SYGVKD. The CDR3 region is CAISESMVWQDKNIQYF. CDR3 bases: TGTGCCATCAGTGAGTCGATGGTATGGCAGGACAAAAACATTCAGTACTTC.

This clonotype appeared a few times. This chain links TRBV18 with TRBJ1-2; D perhaps matches TRBD1 (5 bases). The CDR3 is 15 amino acids. V dropped 3 bases and J dropped 2 bases, with 13 bases sitting between them. Germline CDR1 reads KGHSH; CDR2 reads LQKENI. This CDR3 is CASSPAGLLNYGYTF. As DNA, the CDR3 is TGTGCCAGCTCACCGGCGGGGCTTCTAAACTATGGCTACACCTTC. Variable domain in full (rest from reference TRBV18 and TRBJ1-2): NAGVMQNPRHLVRRRGQEARLRCSPMKGHSHVYWYRQLPEEGLKFMVYLQKENIIDESGMPKERFSAEFPKEGPSILRIQQVVRGDSAAYFCASSPAGLLNYGYTFGSGTRLTVV.

This clonotype was detected ten times or more. The chain combines TRBV5-1 with TRBJ2-2, with D perhaps matching TRBD1 (6 bases). Germline values: CDR1 SGHRS, CDR2 YFSETQ. The CDR3 spans 15 residues. Trimming stripped 4 bases from V and 4 bases from J, with 14 bases between. CDR3 in amino acids: CASSLAAGATGELFF. The CDR3 DNA reads TGCGCCAGCAGCCTGGCTGCAGGGGCCACCGGGGAGCTGTTTTTT.

This rearrangement joins TRBV6-5 to TRBJ1-2; TRBD1 is a possible D gene (5 bases). Per the germline V gene, CDR1 is MNHEY and CDR2 is SVGAGI. Trimming shortened V by 2 bases and J by 7 bases, and 14 bases separated the two germline ends. This CDR3 has 14 amino acids. The CDR3 loop is CASSYGPGAGGYTF. CDR3 sequence (DNA): TGTGCCAGCAGTTACGGGCCCGGGGCGGGTGGCTACACCTTC.

The chain is built from TRBV7-2 and TRBJ1-2, with a tentative D call TRBD1 (6 bases). There are 14 residues in the CDR3. The V gene lost 4 bases and the J gene lost 4 bases, with 13 bases spanning the gap. Germline V lookup: CDR1 SGHTA, CDR2 FQGNSA. The CDR3 sequence is CASSSLQGGYGYTF. CDR3 sequence (DNA): TGTGCCAGCAGCTCTTTACAGGGAGGCTATGGCTACACCTTC.

This clonotype was seen only a few times. The rearrangement uses TRBV4-2 and TRBJ2-3, with TRBD1 matching over 7 bases. Germline assignment: CDR1 LGHNA and CDR2 YNFKEQ. The J segment lost 0 bases and the V segment lost 4 bases, leaving 13 bases of the junction unmatched. CDR3 length equals 18 residues. This chain's CDR3 is CASSRGGAYKFSTDTQYF. As DNA, the CDR3 is TGTGCCAGCAGCCGAGGGGGCGCATATAAATTTAGCACAGATACGCAGTATTTT.

This clonotype showed up just a few times. The chain has TRBV27 and TRBJ1-4, with D possibly being TRBD1 (6 bases). The CDR3 covers 13 residues. The V end lost 6 bases, the J end lost 10 bases, and 15 bases lay between the germline ends. CDR1 and CDR2 from the germline V gene are MNHEY and SMNVEV (reference sequence). CDR3 sequence: CASRGGAQVKLFF. The CDR3, as DNA: TGTGCCAGCAGAGGGGGGGCGCAAGTAAAACTGTTTTTT.

The rearrangement joins TRBV20-1 to TRBJ2-7; D gene ambiguous. V shed 5 bases and J shed 1 base, with 6 bases lying between them. Germline CDR1 reads DFQATT; CDR2 reads SNEGSKA (reference sequence). This CDR3 has 11 amino acids. This CDR3 is CSASKSYEQYF. As DNA, the CDR3 is TGCAGTGCTTCCAAATCCTACGAGCAGTACTTC.

This clonotype was seen a handful of times. The chain carries TRBV12-3 or TRBV12-4 and TRBJ2-2; no definite D call. V was shortened by 6 bases and J by 4 bases, with 9 bases between the two germline ends. The CDR3 has 13 amino acids. The CDR3 nucleotides read TGTGCCAGCAGCGGGCGCGCCACCGGGGAGCTGTTTTTT. Amino acids: CASSGRATGELFF.

The chain links TRBV20-1 to TRBJ2-5, with 10 bases aligning to TRBD1. The CDR3 has 14 residues. Trimming at V came to 5 bases and at J to 5 bases, leaving 8 bases not matched to a gene. Germline V CDR1 and CDR2: DFQATT, SNEGSKA (reference sequence). DNA for the CDR3: TGCAGTGCTGCATCGACAGGGGGCATGGAGACCCAGTACTTC. Translating gives CSAASTGGMETQYF.